A selection of T cell receptor beta chains follows, all from one sample in a study of PD-1 blockade in classical Hodgkin lymphoma. TCRdb's copy holds only in-frame clones and misses some; the assay was immunoSEQ multiplex PCR. The sample holds 45,000 to 55,000 clones, about 76% seen once. The sequenced sample was peripheral blood mononuclear cells (PBMCs), obtained before the fourth cycle of nivolumab. All receptors derive from a human donor with classical Hodgkin lymphoma. Each CDR3 is given with its conserved first and last residue. D genes are given only for firm matches. A row's size may be missing; if present it is once, few, many or a size class.

TRBJ2-2,TRBD2,TRBV7-2,NA,CASSLQASGYTGELFF,TGTGCCAGCAGCCTTCAGGCTAGCGGATACACCGGGGAGCTGTTTTTT
TRBJ2-1,TRBD2,TRBV4-1,NA,CASSPLDRTSRDNEQFF,TGCGCCAGCAGTCCCCTAGATCGGACTAGCAGGGACAATGAGCAGTTCTTC
TRBJ2-1,TRBD2,TRBV9,NA,CASSAASGLNEQFF,TGTGCCAGCAGCGCCGCTAGCGGGCTCAATGAGCAGTTCTTC
TRBJ2-6,NA,TRBV4-1,NA,CASSQDYAGANVLTF,TGCGCCAGCAGCCAAGATTACGCTGGGGCCAACGTCCTGACTTTC
TRBJ1-2,NA,TRBV5-1,NA,CASSYQGSRGASGYTF,TGCGCCAGCAGCTACCAAGGGAGTAGAGGGGCGAGTGGCTACACCTTC
TRBJ2-1,NA,TRBV27,NA,CASSTTTGDNEQFF,TGTGCCAGCAGTACGACGACAGGTGACAATGAGCAGTTCTTC
TRBJ2-1,TRBD2,TRBV7-2,few,CASSVGLLAGVGIF,TGTGCCAGCAGCGTAGGGCTTCTAGCGGGAGTGGGGATCTTC
TRBJ1-3,NA,TRBV29-1,NA,CSVGVSGNTIYF,TGCAGCGTTGGGGTTTCCGGAAACACCATATATTTT
TRBJ1-6,NA,TRBV19,few,CASRLSYNSPLHF,TGTGCCAGTCGCCTCTCCTATAATTCACCCCTCCACTTT
TRBJ2-1,NA,TRBV12-5,few,CASGYRFNEQFF,TGTGCTAGTGGATACAGGTTCAATGAGCAGTTCTTC
TRBJ2-2,TRBD1,TRBV13,NA,CASSLEQGAQTGELFF,TGTGCCAGCAGCTTAGAACAGGGGGCGCAGACCGGGGAGCTGTTTTTT
TRBJ1-3,NA,TRBV28,NA,CASSFFENSGNTIYF,TGTGCCAGCAGTTTTTTTGAAAACTCTGGAAACACCATATATTTT
TRBJ2-1,TRBD2,TRBV20-1,NA,CSAGLAGWQFF,TGCAGTGCTGGACTAGCGGGATGGCAGTTCTTC
TRBJ2-2,NA,TRBV10-2,NA,CASSVNFPGELFF,TGCGCCAGCAGTGTAAATTTCCCCGGGGAGCTGTTTTTT
TRBJ2-4,NA,TRBV10-3,NA,CAISDSLAKNIQYF,TGTGCCATCAGTGACAGTCTAGCCAAAAACATTCAGTACTTC
TRBJ2-5,NA,TRBV19,NA,CASSFRHLLQETQYF,TGTGCCAGTAGTTTCCGACACCTATTACAAGAGACCCAGTACTTC
TRBJ2-1,NA,TRBV5-1,NA,CASSGRYNEQFF,TGCGCCAGCAGCGGAAGGTACAATGAGCAGTTCTTC
TRBJ2-7,NA,TRBV6-6,NA,CASSYLGHSSYEQYF,TGTGCCAGCAGTTACCTAGGCCACAGCTCCTACGAGCAGTACTTC
TRBJ1-1,NA,TRBV4-2,NA,CASSQDGKRPPNTEAFF,TGTGCCAGCAGCCAAGATGGTAAGCGGCCCCCTAACACTGAAGCTTTCTTT
TRBJ2-5,TRBD2,TRBV7-7,NA,CASKPYASLAGVETQYF,TGTGCTAGCAAACCCTATGCCTCACTAGCGGGAGTGGAGACCCAGTACTTC
TRBJ2-3,NA,TRBV18,NA,CASSPIKGSPVTDTQYF,TGTGCCAGCTCACCAATTAAAGGTAGCCCCGTCACAGATACGCAGTATTTT
TRBJ1-1,TRBD1,TRBV11-2,NA,CASSWYFVAGQGRAEAFF,TGTGCCAGCAGCTGGTATTTCGTTGCCGGACAGGGGAGAGCTGAAGCTTTCTTT